A single sample gave rise to the 26 T cell receptor beta chains below, sequenced in a study of beta chain features in type 1 diabetes. The isolated RNA, all of it, was reverse transcribed, so expressed TCRB transcripts were what got sequenced. Produced via immunoSEQ multiplex PCR; TCRdb's table is partial and in-frame only. The sample carries around 150,000 clones, around 9% recorded once. Notes on the study in general: There was a moderate but significant shortening of TCRB CDR3s in all four CD4+ subsets of Type 1 diabetes patients.

For these receptors, no antigen is known. Sequencing was done on a sample of central memory CD4+ T cells from blood. These receptors originate from a woman aged 25 to 39 with type 1 diabetes.

This clone was picked up a small number of times. The J gene is TRBJ1-2, the V gene TRBV27; possibly TRBD1 for D (5 bases). The CDR3 is 16 residues long. Trimming stripped 5 bases from V and 3 bases from J, with 19 bases between. The germline V gene has CDR1 MNHEY and CDR2 SMNVEV (reference sequence). In nucleotides, the CDR3 is TGTGCCAGCAGTGGAGGCGGGACCCCCCTCTACTATGGCTACACCTTC. Protein product: CASSGGGTPLYYGYTF.

The gene calls are TRBV5-1 and TRBJ1-5; TRBD1 agrees at 9 bases. Germline V gene lookup returns CDR1 SGHRS and CDR2 YFSETQ. The V gene end was trimmed by 4 bases and the J gene end by 6 bases; junction bases not matched to a gene: 11. The CDR3 is made up of 16 amino acids. CDR3 bases: TGCGCCAGCAGCCCTGGAGCGGGGACAGGGATTCAGCCCCAGCATTTT. Encoded protein: CASSPGAGTGIQPQHF.

This clone was observed a handful of times. The rearrangement uses TRBV11-3 and TRBJ2-1, with D possibly being TRBD1 (5 bases). This CDR3 region has 16 residues. Trimming shortened V by 0 bases and J by 0 bases, and 9 bases separated the two germline ends. Per the germline V gene, CDR1 is SGHNT and CDR2 is YENEEA. The CDR3 sequence is CASSLDGHNSYNEQFF. Written as DNA, the CDR3 is TGTGCCAGCAGCTTAGACGGACATAACTCCTACAATGAGCAGTTCTTC.

In this sample, this clone turned up a few times. This chain connects TRBV5-1 to TRBJ2-7; D is unclear. The V end was cut by 3 bases, the J end by 3 bases, with 4 bases between. Germline CDR1 is SGHRS and CDR2 is YFSETQ. The CDR3 is 11 residues long. CDR3 sequence reads: CASSSNYEQYF. The CDR3 DNA sequence: TGCGCCAGCAGCTCCAACTACGAGCAGTACTTC.

This sequence joins TRBV27 and TRBJ2-3; possible D gene TRBD1, 5 bases. The CDR3 extends over 13 amino acids. Germline V gives CDR1 MNHEY, CDR2 SMNVEV (reference sequence). V was cut by 5 bases and J by 0 bases, with 6 bases left in between. CDR3 protein: CASSRQSTDTQYF. CDR3 coding DNA: TGTGCCAGCAGTAGACAGAGCACAGATACGCAGTATTTT.

This clone was observed a handful of times. This chain links TRBV13 with TRBJ2-2; D is ambiguous. Trimming took 1 base from V and 2 from J, leaving 14 bases between them. Germline lookup yields CDR1 PRHDT and CDR2 FYEKMQ (reference sequence). The CDR3 covers 17 residues. CDR3 region: CASSLAYSNLNTGELFF. For the CDR3, the DNA is TGTGCCAGCAGCTTAGCTTACAGCAATCTAAACACCGGGGAGCTGTTTTTT.

This clone turned up a few times. J is TRBJ2-1 and V is TRBV6-6; D might be TRBD1 (5 bases). Germline V lookup: CDR1 MNHNY, CDR2 SVGAGI (reference sequence). The V end was cut by 3 bases, the J end by 10 bases, with 7 bases between. The CDR3 consists of 11 residues. CDR3 amino acids: CASSYRGEQFF. The CDR3 bases are TGTGCCAGCAGTTATAGGGGCGAGCAGTTCTTC.

This rearrangement joins TRBV29-1 to TRBJ1-2; 7 nucleotides line up with TRBD1. This CDR3 has 12 residues. The germline V gene encodes CDR1 SQVTM and CDR2 ANQGSEA. V was pared by 7 bases and J by 2 bases, with 4 bases of the junction left unmatched. The chain's CDR3 is CSAPTGNYGYTF. CDR3 nucleotides: TGCAGCGCCCCGACAGGGAACTATGGCTACACCTTC.

This clone appeared a few times. The J gene is TRBJ1-2, the V gene TRBV2; D possibly corresponds to TRBD1 (5 bases). V lost 1 base, J lost 4 bases, and 10 bases lay in between. The germline V gene has CDR1 SNHLY and CDR2 FYNNEI. This CDR3 contains 14 residues. Here the CDR3 reads CASSEGQGFYGYTF. The DNA of the CDR3 is TGTGCCAGCAGTGAAGGCCAGGGTTTCTATGGCTACACCTTC.

This sequence joins TRBV2 and TRBJ1-1; TRBD1 agrees at 8 bases. In germline, CDR1 is SNHLY, CDR2 FYNNEI. V lost 4 bases, J lost 5 bases, and 6 bases stayed unmatched. CDR3 length: 14 residues. CDR3 protein: CASSARTGLTEAFF. CDR3 in DNA: TGTGCCAGCAGTGCTAGGACAGGGCTGACTGAAGCTTTCTTT.

This clone was seen a few times. This sequence joins TRBV19 and TRBJ2-1; 9 bases fit TRBD2. CDR3 size: 16 residues. With 4 bases clipped from V and 2 bases from J, the junction kept 6 bases outside the gene matches. Germline CDR1 and CDR2: LNHDA and SQIVND (reference sequence). Here the CDR3 DNA reads TGTGCCAGTAGTACCCCTAGCGGGGCCGCCTACAATGAGCAGTTCTTC. This sequence encodes CASSTPSGAAYNEQFF.

The chain employs TRBV7-8 and TRBJ2-1; 14 positions agree with TRBD2. Germline CDR1 and CDR2: SGHVS and FQNEAQ. V shed 6 bases and J 2 bases; nucleotides not matched to a gene: 6. The CDR3 runs to 17 residues. This CDR3 is CASRGTSGSGAYNEQFF. The CDR3 DNA is TGTGCCAGCAGAGGGACTAGCGGGAGTGGGGCCTACAATGAGCAGTTCTTC.

This clone was found a few times. The genes are TRBV11-2 and TRBJ2-1, with 11 bases lining up with TRBD2. The germline gives CDR1 SGHAT, CDR2 FQNNGV. The trim removed 2 bases at V and 0 bases at J, leaving 6 bases unmatched. CDR3 length: 18 amino acids. CDR3 in amino acids: CASSLLAGGLSSYNEQFF. The CDR3 DNA is TGTGCCAGCAGCTTACTAGCGGGAGGCCTCAGCTCCTACAATGAGCAGTTCTTC.

CDR3 DNA sequence: TGTGCCAGCAGTGGGCAGGGGGGCCAAGAGACCCAGTACTTC. Protein product: CASSGQGGQETQYF. The chain has TRBV6-5 and TRBJ2-5; D is perhaps TRBD1 (7 bases). Trimming removed 5 bases from V and 1 base from J, with 11 bases in between. This CDR3 has 14 residues. Germline-derived CDR1 and CDR2 are MNHEY and SVGAGI.

In its sample, this clone was seen a few times. This chain links TRBV7-9 with TRBJ2-3; TRBD2 is a possible D gene (6 bases). V lost 5 bases, J lost 1 base, and 10 bases lay in between. Germline V gene data show CDR1 as SEHNR and CDR2 as FQNEAQ (reference sequence). The CDR3 runs to 14 residues. CDR3 amino acids: CASSAIAGTDTQYF. CDR3 coding DNA: TGTGCCAGCAGCGCCATAGCGGGCACAGATACGCAGTATTTT.

The CDR3 bases are TGCGCCAGCAGCCTCGGACTAGCGGGAGGGCCCGCCAATGAGCAGTTCTTC. Encoded protein: CASSLGLAGGPANEQFF. The chain is built from TRBV5-1 and TRBJ2-1, with TRBD2 identical over 15 bases. The CDR3 is made up of 17 amino acids. The V gene end was trimmed by 4 bases and the J gene end by 6 bases; junction bases not matched to a gene: 8. Germline CDR1 is SGHRS and CDR2 is YFSETQ.

This clone appeared a few times. The chain couples TRBV5-4 to TRBJ2-3; D not resolved. The germline gives CDR1 SGHNT, CDR2 YYREEE (reference sequence). The CDR3 extends over 14 amino acids. V lost 4 bases to trimming and J lost 0 bases, with 9 bases between them. The CDR3 DNA reads TGTGCCAGCAGCGGCGGCCCTAGCACAGATACGCAGTATTTT. Its protein product is CASSGGPSTDTQYF.

J is TRBJ1-1 and V is TRBV19, with 8 bases fitting TRBD1. V shed 7 bases and J 1 base; nucleotides not matched to a gene: 8. Looked up from germline, CDR1 is LNHDA and CDR2 is SQIVND (reference sequence). This CDR3 comprises 15 residues. CDR3: CASNDRGRGNTEAFF. The CDR3 nucleotides are TGTGCCAGTAACGACAGGGGAAGGGGGAACACTGAAGCTTTCTTT.

The genes are TRBV5-4 and TRBJ2-3; TRBD2 aligns across 7 bases. From germline, CDR1 is SGHNT and CDR2 YYREEE (reference sequence). The CDR3 length is 16 residues. V dropped 0 bases and J dropped 4; count of bases not matched to a gene: 8. CDR3 residues: CASSLGGRAGADTQYF. The CDR3 nucleotides are TGTGCCAGCAGCTTGGGTGGGAGGGCCGGCGCAGATACGCAGTATTTT.

The chain employs TRBV6-6 and TRBJ1-2; D gene uncertain. The CDR3 has 13 amino acids. Deletions cut 5 bases from V and 2 bases from J, with 9 bases between. Germline values: CDR1 MNHNY, CDR2 SVGAGI (reference sequence). The CDR3 DNA sequence: TGTGCCAGCAGTCTGAACAGCAACTATGGCTACACCTTC. It specifies CASSLNSNYGYTF.

This clone was recorded a few times. This sequence joins TRBV6-1 and TRBJ1-2; D may be TRBD1 (5 bases). Trimming removed 3 bases at V and 9 bases at J, with 20 bases between. The CDR3 runs 15 residues. In germline, CDR1 is MNHNS, CDR2 SASEGT. CDR3: CASSEGMTDTHRYTF. The CDR3 nucleotides are TGTGCCAGCAGTGAGGGTATGACAGACACTCACCGCTACACCTTC.

J is TRBJ1-2 and V is TRBV5-6, with D unresolved. The CDR3 is 13 residues long. Deletions cut 4 bases from V and 1 base from J, with 8 bases between. Germline loops: CDR1 SGHDT, CDR2 YYEEEE. The CDR3 loop is CASSGENNYGYTF. In nucleotides, the CDR3 is TGTGCCAGCAGCGGAGAGAATAACTATGGCTACACCTTC.

This clone appeared a few times. The chain uses TRBV18 and TRBJ2-7; 7 bases align to TRBD1. The CDR3 sequence is 15 residues long. Germline-derived CDR1 and CDR2 are KGHSH and LQKENI. V was clipped by 2 bases and J by 0 bases; unmatched bases: 4. CDR3: CASSPNRDSSYEQYF. CDR3 DNA sequence: TGTGCCAGCTCACCAAATCGGGACAGCTCCTACGAGCAGTACTTC.

This chain joins TRBV11-2 and TRBJ2-5; D is perhaps TRBD2 (5 bases). Germline V gene sequence: CDR1 SGHAT, CDR2 FQNNGV. The CDR3 consists of 14 residues. V was trimmed by 5 bases and J by 2 bases, leaving 12 bases between them. The CDR3 here is CASSPKRQQETQYF. CDR3 in DNA: TGTGCCAGCAGCCCCAAGCGGCAACAAGAGACCCAGTACTTC.

The chain has TRBV13 and TRBJ1-5; D is undetermined. The CDR3 is 15 residues long. Germline CDR1 PRHDT, CDR2 FYEKMQ (reference sequence). Trimming left V 1 base short and J 0 bases short, with 7 bases between. CDR3 nucleotide sequence: TGTGCCAGCAGCTTAGTACGAGATAGCAATCAGCCCCAGCATTTT. It encodes CASSLVRDSNQPQHF. Combining the CDR3 with reference TRBV13 and TRBJ1-5 gives the whole variable domain AAGVIQSPRHLIKEKRETATLKCYPIPRHDTVYWYQQGPGQDPQFLISFYEKMQSDKGSIPDRFSAQQFSDYHSELNMSSLELGDSALYFCASSLVRDSNQPQHFGDGTRLSIL.

J is TRBJ2-1 and V is TRBV7-3; 7 nucleotides line up with TRBD1. Germline V gives CDR1 SGHTA, CDR2 FQGTGA. This CDR3 spans 15 amino acids. Trimming removed 1 base from V and 6 bases from J; junction bases left unmatched: 6. This CDR3 reads CASSLSLTGRNEQFF. The CDR3 DNA is TGTGCCAGCAGCTTAAGTTTGACAGGGCGCAATGAGCAGTTCTTC.